The 4 T cell receptor beta chains below come from one sample, sequenced in a study of T cell responses to AZD1222 COVID-19 vaccine. Some clones are missing from TCRdb's copy, which holds only in-frame ones; the method was immunoSEQ multiplex PCR. The data hold over 95,000 clones, with roughly 90% observed a single time. Sequencing was performed on peripheral blood, taken 28 days after the second AZD1222 dose. These receptors all stem from an adult who received the AZD1222 COVID-19 vaccine.

The chain uses TRBV10-2 and TRBJ1-2; possibly TRBD1 for D (5 bases). The CDR3 extends over 17 amino acids. Deletions cut 2 bases from V and 6 bases from J, with 22 bases between. Looked up from germline, CDR1 is WSHSY and CDR2 is SAAADI. The CDR3 sequence is CASSEPRDWGREDGYTF. The CDR3 DNA follows: TGCGCCAGCAGTGAGCCTAGGGACTGGGGCAGGGAGGATGGCTACACCTTC.

This clone is a singleton in its sample. The CDR3 nucleotides are TGTGCCAGCAGCCTCCGGGACAGGGGGCCTGAAAAACTGTTTTTT. Its translation: CASSLRDRGPEKLFF. The chain recombines TRBV7-9 with TRBJ1-4; 12 bases align to TRBD1. The V gene end was trimmed by 5 bases and the J gene end by 7 bases; junction bases not matched to a gene: 5. CDR3 size: 15 residues. From germline, CDR1 is SEHNR and CDR2 FQNEAQ (reference sequence).

The chain recombines TRBV29-1 with TRBJ2-1, with a tentative D call TRBD2 (5 bases). V lost 7 bases and J 0 bases, leaving 10 bases between the germline ends. Germline V gene sequence: CDR1 SQVTM, CDR2 ANQGSEA. This CDR3 region has 13 residues. The CDR3 loop is CSATTSSYNEQFF. The CDR3 DNA reads TGCAGCGCCACCACTAGCTCCTACAATGAGCAGTTCTTC.

The V gene is TRBV3-1 (or the pseudogene TRBV3-2), the J gene TRBJ1-1; D possibly corresponds to TRBD1 (5 bases). Trimming left V 3 bases short and J 2 bases short, with 10 bases between. Germline-derived CDR1 and CDR2 are LGHDT and YNNKEL (reference sequence). This CDR3 contains 14 residues. CDR3 in amino acids: CASSHGGVNTEAFF. The CDR3 region has the DNA TGTGCCAGCAGCCATGGGGGGGTCAACACTGAAGCTTTCTTT.